The T cell receptor (beta chain) described here comes from a study of shared clonotypes between healthy human individuals. Here immunoSEQ multiplex PCR was the method, and the copy in TCRdb shows in-frame clones only, minus some. The table has millions of clones, roughly 91% seen once. The CDR3 contains 15 residues. The V gene lost 3 bases and the J gene lost 2 bases, with 11 bases spanning the gap. Germline V gives CDR1 MNHNS, CDR2 SASEGT. Naive CD8 isolation took CD45RO-negative cells positively selected for CCR7 and excluded terminally differentiated effector memory CD45RA+ cells. The TCR comes from a man aged 18-30 years in good health. Some clones in this sample may be carry-over from other donors' samples. The V call is TRBV6-1, the J call TRBJ1-5; tentatively, D is TRBD1 (6 bases). Source material: naive CD8+ T cells from PBMCs. CDR3 residues: CASSEGGAGNQPQHF. The CDR3 DNA reads TGTGCCAGCAGTGAGGGGGGGGCGGGCAATCAGCCCCAGCATTTT.